These 21 T cell receptor beta chains originate from one sample sequenced in a study of blood T cell repertoires in COVID-19. TCRdb's table, derived via immunoSEQ multiplex PCR, lists solely in-frame clones and lacks some. The table records 100,000 or so clones, approximately 90% of them present only once. Sequenced input: peripheral blood. The origin of the receptors is a man aged 60 to 69 with acute or convalescent COVID-19.

This chain uses TRBV19 with TRBJ2-1; TRBD1 matches 8 bases. J was trimmed by 0 bases and V by 8 bases; bases with no gene match: 3. This CDR3 spans 14 amino acids. Germline CDR1 reads LNHDA; CDR2 reads SQIVND (reference sequence). CDR3 region: CASRTGSSYNEQFF. Here the CDR3 DNA reads TGTGCCAGTCGGACAGGGAGCTCCTACAATGAGCAGTTCTTC. Looking up the rest from reference TRBV19 and TRBJ2-1 gives the full variable domain: DGGITQSPKYLFRKEGQNVTLSCEQNLNHDAMYWYRQDPGQGLRLIYYSQIVNDFQKGDIAEGYSVSREKKESFPLTVTSAQKNPTAFYLCASRTGSSYNEQFFGPGTRLTVL.

The chain uses TRBV5-6 and TRBJ1-6; TRBD1 agrees at 8 bases. The V and J ends lost 7 bases and 8 bases, in that order; junction bases with no gene match: 11. The CDR3 spans 15 residues. Germline V CDR1 and CDR2: SGHDT, YYEEEE. DNA of the CDR3: TGTGCCAGCTCCGCCAGGGGGCATAGGGATTCACCCCTCCACTTT. Amino acids: CASSARGHRDSPLHF. Using reference TRBV5-6 and TRBJ1-6 for the parts outside the CDR3, the full variable domain is DAGVTQSPTHLIKTRGQQVTLRCSPKSGHDTVSWYQQALGQGPQFIFQYYEEEERQRGNFPDRFSGHQFPNYSSELNVNALLLGDSALYLCASSARGHRDSPLHFGNGTRLTVT.

The chain is built from TRBV24-1 and TRBJ2-1; 7 nucleotides line up with TRBD2. The CDR3 has 14 residues. With 1 base clipped from V and 7 bases from J, the junction kept 3 bases outside the gene matches. The germline CDR1 and CDR2 sequences are KGHDR and SFDVKD. CDR3 loop: CATSDFLAANEQFF. In nucleotides, the CDR3 is TGTGCCACCAGTGATTTCCTAGCGGCGAATGAGCAGTTCTTC.

The chain combines TRBV3-1 (or the pseudogene TRBV3-2) with TRBJ1-4; possible D gene TRBD1, 5 bases. The germline CDR1 and CDR2 sequences are LGHDT and YNNKEL (reference sequence). This CDR3 spans 15 amino acids. V lost 4 bases and J lost 7, with 16 bases in between. The CDR3 region has the DNA TGTGCCAGCAGCCCCGGGGGGGTTCGAGGTGAAAAACTGTTTTTT. This translates into CASSPGGVRGEKLFF.

Concerning this clone: The missing conserved phenylalanine or tryptophan at the end of this CDR3 makes a read error likely. The DNA is omitted, as the CDR3 cannot be located on it reliably, and the CDR3 follows TCRdb's listing. The chain employs TRBV6-1 and TRBJ2-7; the table's D call, TRBD2, was not checked against the DNA. Both ends counted, the CDR3 spans 15 residues. The germline V gene has CDR1 MNHNS and CDR2 SASEGT. The CDR3: CASSELFLAEHLKVL.

This chain uses TRBV7-9 with TRBJ1-3; D is undetermined. The germline gives CDR1 SEHNR, CDR2 FQNEAQ (reference sequence). The length of the CDR3 is 14 residues. V was shortened by 2 bases and J by 4 bases, with 9 bases between the two germline ends. CDR3 nucleotides: TGTGCCAGCAGCTTACCGACAACAGGAAACACCATATATTTT. Protein: CASSLPTTGNTIYF.

This chain uses TRBV19 with TRBJ1-2; 7 bases align to TRBD1. This CDR3 contains 13 residues. CDR1 LNHDA and CDR2 SQIVND come from the germline V gene (reference sequence). V lost 10 bases to trimming and J lost 5 bases; unmatched junction nucleotides: 10. CDR3 DNA: TGTGCCACCGAGACAGGGTTCGGGTATGGCTACACCTTC. This gives the protein CATETGFGYGYTF.

The chain combines TRBV6-4 with TRBJ2-3, with D maybe TRBD2 (5 bases). This CDR3 is 15 amino acids long. The germline V gene has CDR1 MRHNA and CDR2 SNTAGT. Trimming left V 3 bases short and J 4 bases short, with 14 bases between. For the CDR3, the DNA is TGTGCCAGCAGTGAGTTGATGGGAGCCCCAGATACGCAGTATTTT. Translated, it gives CASSELMGAPDTQYF.

The V gene is TRBV6-5, the J gene TRBJ2-4; a weak D match, TRBD2 (6 bases). Looked up from germline, CDR1 is MNHEY and CDR2 is SVGAGI. CDR3 length equals 15 residues. V lost 6 bases, J lost 0 bases, and 12 bases lay in between. CDR3 DNA: TGTGCCAGCAGCGTAACGGGGGTAGCCAAAAACATTCAGTACTTC. Translating gives CASSVTGVAKNIQYF.

The chain is built from TRBV12-3 or TRBV12-4 and TRBJ2-5; the match to TRBD2 covers 9 bases. This CDR3 region has 13 residues. V lost 3 bases, J lost 5 bases, and 1 base stayed unmatched. CDR3 sequence reads: CASSLAGGETQYF. The CDR3 nucleotides are TGTGCCAGCAGTTTGGCGGGAGGGGAGACCCAGTACTTC.

This chain connects TRBV10-3 to TRBJ1-5; D remains unclear. V was cut by 1 base and J by 1 base, with 8 bases left in between. The CDR3 is 15 residues long. Germline V gene sequence: CDR1 ENHRY, CDR2 SYGVKD. The CDR3 sequence is CAISEYQLSNQPQHF. The CDR3 nucleotides are TGTGCCATCAGTGAGTACCAGTTAAGCAATCAGCCCCAGCATTTT.

The CDR3 protein is CAWRADYGYTF. CDR3 in DNA: TGTGCCTGGAGGGCGGACTATGGCTACACCTTC. V gene TRBV30 combines with J gene TRBJ1-2; D is unresolved. CDR3 length: 11 amino acids. V lost 3 bases and J lost 3, with 5 bases in between. From germline, CDR1 is GTSNPN and CDR2 SVGIG (reference sequence).

The chain employs TRBV4-2 and TRBJ2-7; 13 nucleotides line up with TRBD2. This CDR3 comprises 15 residues. V lost 4 bases to trimming and J lost 6 bases; unmatched junction nucleotides: 6. The germline CDR1 and CDR2 sequences are LGHNA and YNFKEQ. In DNA form, the CDR3 reads TGTGCCAGCAGCCCAAGGACTAGCGGGAGCATCGAGCAGTACTTC. It is translated as CASSPRTSGSIEQYF.

This clone showed up just once. The chain employs TRBV9 and TRBJ1-5, with D possibly TRBD1 on 5 matching bases. The CDR3 sequence is 16 residues long. Germline CDR1 is SGDLS and CDR2 is YYNGEE. Trimming stripped 0 bases from V and 6 bases from J, with 16 bases between. DNA for the CDR3: TGTGCCAGCAGCGTAGGGGTAGGGGAGGTTGTTCAGCCCCAGCATTTT. Encoded protein: CASSVGVGEVVQPQHF. The full variable domain, rest sourced from reference TRBV9 and TRBJ1-5, is DSGVTQTPKHLITATGQRVTLRCSPRSGDLSVYWYQQSLDQGLQFLIQYYNGEERAKGNILERFSAQQFPDLHSELNLSSLELGDSALYFCASSVGVGEVVQPQHFGDGTRLSIL.

The chain couples TRBV5-1 to TRBJ2-1; D is undetermined. The germline V gene encodes CDR1 SGHRS and CDR2 YFSETQ. The ends were cut back, 0 bases at V and 3 bases at J, with 10 bases in the middle. The CDR3 sequence is 15 residues long. The CDR3 DNA reads as TGCGCCAGCAGCTTGGCGAGGATTGGCTACAATGAGCAGTTCTTC. Its protein is CASSLARIGYNEQFF.

The chain recombines TRBV7-2 with TRBJ2-2, with 12 nucleotides matching TRBD2. The J segment lost 3 bases and the V segment lost 4 bases, leaving 6 bases of the junction unmatched. Germline CDR1 reads SGHTA; CDR2 reads FQGNSA. This CDR3 has 17 residues. CDR3 DNA sequence: TGTGCCAGCAGCTACCTAGCGGGAGGGCCAGACACCGGGGAGCTGTTTTTT. This encodes CASSYLAGGPDTGELFF.

The chain couples TRBV19 to TRBJ2-3; 7 nucleotides align to TRBD2. V shed 6 bases, J shed 2 bases, and the junction held 8 bases outside the gene matches. This CDR3 comprises 15 residues. In germline, CDR1 is LNHDA, CDR2 SQIVND (reference sequence). CDR3 in DNA: TGTGCCAGTAGGGGACTAACTAGGTCCACAGATACGCAGTATTTT. It encodes CASRGLTRSTDTQYF.

The chain is built from TRBV20-1 and TRBJ2-5; D possibly corresponds to TRBD1 (5 bases). Between the trimmed V and J ends, which lost 3 bases and 2 bases, there was a span of 10 bases. Per the germline V gene, CDR1 is DFQATT and CDR2 is SNEGSKA (reference sequence). CDR3 size: 13 residues. CDR3 amino acids: CSASGHNQETQYF. The CDR3 DNA is TGCAGTGCTAGTGGACACAATCAAGAGACCCAGTACTTC.

This clone appeared a few times. The chain has TRBV6-2 or TRBV6-3 and TRBJ1-5; 11 bases are a match to TRBD1. The germline V gene has CDR1 MNHEY and CDR2 SVGEGT. The CDR3 is 18 residues long. Unmatched junction bases numbered 12, after V lost 2 bases and J lost 6 bases. The CDR3 loop reads CASSYRTGQGAGFQPQHF. The CDR3 DNA sequence: TGTGCCAGCAGTTACCGCACCGGACAGGGGGCTGGTTTTCAGCCCCAGCATTTT.

This chain joins TRBV5-1 and TRBJ2-1; weak D call: TRBD2 (5 bases). Germline values: CDR1 SGHRS, CDR2 YFSETQ. Deletions cut 4 bases from V and 5 bases from J, with 19 bases between. CDR3 length: 16 residues. The CDR3 spells CASSVGSGRVNNEQFF. The DNA of the CDR3 is TGCGCCAGCAGCGTTGGGAGTGGGAGAGTTAACAATGAGCAGTTCTTC.

This clone came up once. The chain has TRBV3-1 (or the pseudogene TRBV3-2) and TRBJ1-2; 7 nucleotides match TRBD1. The CDR3 extends over 15 amino acids. The germline gives CDR1 LGHDT, CDR2 YNNKEL (reference sequence). J gave up 4 bases and V 4 bases, and 9 bases lay outside the gene matches. The CDR3 reads CASSRSVRGFYGYTF. CDR3 coding DNA: TGTGCCAGCAGCCGAAGTGTCAGGGGGTTCTATGGCTACACCTTC.